A single sample gave rise to the 21 T cell receptor beta chains below, sequenced in a study of B cell selection in AIRE deficiency. Sequencing was performed with immunoSEQ multiplex PCR; in TCRdb, only in-frame clones are kept and a portion is missing. This repertoire shows about 21,000 clones, over 90% found once; its top ten account for just under 2%. Regulatory T cells were sorted as CD4+CD25hiCD127low/negative cells. Sequencing was done on a sample of Tregs sorted from PBMCs. The source is a human donor with AIRE deficiency.

The chain recombines TRBV5-6 with TRBJ2-7; TRBD1 aligns across 9 bases. Germline CDR1 and CDR2: SGHDT and YYEEEE. This CDR3 region has 15 residues. V shed 3 bases, J shed 1 base, and the junction held 5 bases outside the gene matches. The CDR3 loop reads CASSYTGQGSYEQYF. The CDR3 DNA reads as TGTGCCAGCAGCTATACGGGACAGGGATCCTACGAGCAGTACTTC. The full variable domain, with the rest looked up from reference TRBV5-6 and TRBJ2-7, is DAGVTQSPTHLIKTRGQQVTLRCSPKSGHDTVSWYQQALGQGPQFIFQYYEEEERQRGNFPDRFSGHQFPNYSSELNVNALLLGDSALYLCASSYTGQGSYEQYFGPGTRLTVT.

V and J are TRBV30 and TRBJ2-2; a possible D gene is TRBD2 (7 bases). Germline V gene lookup returns CDR1 GTSNPN and CDR2 SVGIG (reference sequence). The V end lost 0 bases, the J end lost 12 bases, and 17 bases lay between the germline ends. The CDR3 has 14 amino acids. In DNA, the CDR3 is TGTGCCTGGAGTGTAATCTGGGAGGGGGGAAAGCTGTTTTTT. Its translation is CAWSVIWEGGKLFF.

CDR3 residues: CASSVEGSLSYNEQFF. CDR3 DNA: TGTGCCAGCAGCGTAGAAGGGAGCCTCTCCTACAATGAGCAGTTCTTC. V usage is TRBV9 and J usage is TRBJ2-1, with a weak D call TRBD2 (5 bases). V lost 0 bases and J 0 bases, leaving 10 bases between the germline ends. Germline V gene lookup returns CDR1 SGDLS and CDR2 YYNGEE. The CDR3 has 16 amino acids.

The CDR3 is CASSYRDREAFF. In DNA form, the CDR3 reads TGTGCCAGCAGCTACCGGGACAGGGAAGCTTTCTTT. The V and J genes are TRBV4-2 and TRBJ1-1; TRBD1 matches at 8 bases. This CDR3 is 12 amino acids long. The germline gives CDR1 LGHNA, CDR2 YNFKEQ. The V segment lost 5 bases and the J segment 8 bases; nucleotides outside the gene matches: 4.

This chain uses TRBV7-8 with TRBJ2-7; D is perhaps TRBD1 (5 bases). This CDR3 has 12 amino acids. V was clipped by 5 bases and J by 6 bases, with 11 bases between them. Germline-derived CDR1 and CDR2 are SGHVS and FQNEAQ. CDR3 DNA sequence: TGTGCCAGCAGCCGAGACAGAACCGAGCAGTACTTC. Amino acid sequence: CASSRDRTEQYF.

This rearrangement joins TRBV28 to TRBJ2-4; the D gene is possibly TRBD2 (6 bases). Trimming pared 8 bases from V and 11 bases from J, leaving 10 bases between. CDR1 MDHEN and CDR2 SYDVKM come from the germline V gene. This CDR3 comprises 10 residues. CDR3 region: CASGRDFQYF. In DNA, the CDR3 is TGTGCCAGCGGACGGGACTTTCAGTACTTC.

This rearrangement joins TRBV25-1 to TRBJ1-2; no firm D call. V shed 4 bases and J shed 4 bases, with 7 bases lying between them. Germline V gene data show CDR1 as MGHDK and CDR2 as SYGVNS. The CDR3 consists of 12 residues. The CDR3 region has the DNA TGTGCCAGCAGTGGCAGCCTCTATGGCTACACCTTC. This gives the protein CASSGSLYGYTF.

This clone was seen a single time. The chain recombines TRBV7-2 with TRBJ2-7; D is ambiguous. CDR3 length: 12 amino acids. Germline V lookup: CDR1 SGHTA, CDR2 FQGNSA. The ends were cut back, 5 bases at V and 6 bases at J, with 11 bases in the middle. In DNA form, the CDR3 reads TGTGCCAGCAGCCCACGGACCGCCGAGCAGTACTTC. Translated, it gives CASSPRTAEQYF.

The chain combines TRBV28 with TRBJ1-5; weak D call: TRBD1 (5 bases). CDR3 size: 14 residues. From germline, CDR1 is MDHEN and CDR2 SYDVKM. V shed 8 bases and J shed 1 base, with 12 bases lying between them. CDR3 nucleotide sequence: TGTGCCAGCCGAGAGGGACGAAGCAATCAGCCCCAGCATTTT. It encodes CASREGRSNQPQHF.

The chain recombines TRBV4-2 with TRBJ1-6; D remains unclear. The CDR3 is made up of 17 amino acids. Trimming stripped 2 bases from V and 5 bases from J, with 16 bases between. Per the germline V gene, CDR1 is LGHNA and CDR2 is YNFKEQ. DNA of the CDR3: TGTGCCAGCAGCCAAATTCGTGGGGTTGTCGATAATTCACCCCTCCACTTT. Encoded protein: CASSQIRGVVDNSPLHF.

The chain is built from TRBV18 and TRBJ1-4; a possible D gene is TRBD1 (6 bases). The CDR3 is 13 residues long. The ends were cut back, 3 bases at V and 12 bases at J, with 14 bases in the middle. CDR1 and CDR2 from the germline V gene are KGHSH and LQKENI. The CDR3 reads CASSPYMGAELFF. The CDR3 bases are TGTGCCAGCTCACCCTATATGGGGGCCGAACTGTTTTTT.

The chain employs TRBV7-9 and TRBJ2-7; D is uncertain. V lost 6 bases to trimming and J lost 3 bases, with 9 bases between them. CDR3 length equals 12 residues. CDR1 and CDR2 from the germline V gene are SEHNR and FQNEAQ (reference sequence). The CDR3 nucleotides are TGTGCCAGCAGGGTAGGGCGCTACGAGCAGTACTTC. This encodes CASRVGRYEQYF.

This clone has only a few counts. The chain uses TRBV6-1 and TRBJ2-7; the D call may be TRBD1 or TRBD2 (5 bases each). The CDR3 runs to 12 residues. Germline-derived CDR1 and CDR2 are MNHNS and SASEGT. Between the trimmed V and J ends, which lost 8 bases and 3 bases, there was a span of 11 bases. CDR3 sequence reads: CASGRGFYEQYF. CDR3 DNA: TGTGCCAGCGGTCGGGGCTTCTACGAGCAGTACTTC.

The chain has TRBV11-3 and TRBJ2-5; 11 bases are shared with TRBD2. Germline V gene data show CDR1 as SGHNT and CDR2 as YENEEA. CDR3 length: 15 residues. V lost 3 bases to trimming and J lost 7 bases; unmatched junction nucleotides: 7. Here the CDR3 DNA reads TGTGCCAGCAGCTTGAGACTAGCGGGATTAGGGACCCAGTACTTC. Its translation: CASSLRLAGLGTQYF.

V is TRBV7-9 and J is TRBJ2-4, with TRBD2 matching over 7 bases. The CDR3 is 16 residues long. V trimming: 1 base; J trimming: 0 bases; junction bases outside the gene matches: 3. From germline, CDR1 is SEHNR and CDR2 FQNEAQ (reference sequence). This CDR3 is CASSLVLAGAKNIQYF. The CDR3 nucleotides read TGTGCCAGCAGCTTAGTTTTAGCGGGAGCCAAAAACATTCAGTACTTC. The complete variable domain, with remaining parts taken from reference TRBV7-9 and TRBJ2-4, reads DTGVSQNPRHKITKRGQNVTFRCDPISEHNRLYWYRQTLGQGPEFLTYFQNEAQLEKSRLLSDRFSAERPKGSFSTLEIQRTEQGDSAMYLCASSLVLAGAKNIQYFGAGTRLSVL.

This CDR3 reads CAIGGTDTQYF. The CDR3 nucleotides are TGTGCCATCGGAGGCACAGATACGCAGTATTTT. This chain joins TRBV10-3 and TRBJ2-3; D not certain. Trimming left V 8 bases short and J 1 base short, with 4 bases between. CDR1 is ENHRY, CDR2 SYGVKD, per germline. The CDR3 is 11 residues long.

This clone ranks as large (0.1 to 1%). CDR3 residues: CASSLGHSGNTIYF. CDR3 coding DNA: TGTGCCAGCAGCTTAGGACACTCTGGAAACACCATATATTTT. The chain couples TRBV11-3 to TRBJ1-3; D gene ambiguous. The V gene lost 1 base and the J gene lost 0 bases, with 4 bases spanning the gap. The CDR3 runs to 14 residues. Germline CDR1 is SGHNT and CDR2 is YENEEA.

The chain employs TRBV25-1 and TRBJ1-2; perhaps TRBD1 as D (5 bases). Germline V gene lookup returns CDR1 MGHDK and CDR2 SYGVNS. Deletions cut 4 bases from V and 8 bases from J, with 11 bases between. The CDR3 has 12 amino acids. The chain's CDR3 is CASSVWDGGYTF. The CDR3, as DNA: TGTGCCAGCAGTGTATGGGACGGAGGCTACACCTTC.

The gene calls are TRBV11-1 and TRBJ2-7; maybe TRBD2 (5 bases). The CDR3 runs 13 residues. Germline V lookup: CDR1 SGHAT, CDR2 FQDESV (reference sequence). V was cut by 3 bases and J by 5 bases, with 11 bases left in between. CDR3 region: CASSFAGANEQYF. CDR3 nucleotides: TGTGCCAGCAGCTTTGCGGGCGCCAACGAGCAGTACTTC. Combining the CDR3 with reference TRBV11-1 and TRBJ2-7 gives the whole variable domain EAEVAQSPRYKITEKSQAVAFWCDPISGHATLYWYRQILGQGPELLVQFQDESVVDDSQLPKDRFSAERLKGVDSTLKIQPAELGDSAMYLCASSFAGANEQYFGPGTRLTVT.

This clone was counted a single time. The rearrangement joins TRBV9 to TRBJ2-2, with D maybe TRBD2 (5 bases). The V gene's germline CDR1 is SGDLS and CDR2 YYNGEE. The ends were cut back, 1 base at V and 4 bases at J, with 11 bases in the middle. This CDR3 has 15 amino acids. CDR3: CASSVLGGSTGELFF. CDR3 coding DNA: TGTGCCAGCAGCGTATTAGGAGGCTCCACCGGGGAGCTGTTTTTT.

This chain links TRBV6-5 with TRBJ2-1; no clear D. CDR1 is MNHEY and CDR2 is SVGAGI in the germline V gene. Trimming pared 0 bases from V and 9 bases from J, leaving 12 bases between. The CDR3 covers 14 residues. CDR3 sequence reads: CASSYSERTSEQFF. CDR3 coding DNA: TGTGCCAGCAGTTACTCGGAGAGAACTTCTGAGCAGTTCTTC.